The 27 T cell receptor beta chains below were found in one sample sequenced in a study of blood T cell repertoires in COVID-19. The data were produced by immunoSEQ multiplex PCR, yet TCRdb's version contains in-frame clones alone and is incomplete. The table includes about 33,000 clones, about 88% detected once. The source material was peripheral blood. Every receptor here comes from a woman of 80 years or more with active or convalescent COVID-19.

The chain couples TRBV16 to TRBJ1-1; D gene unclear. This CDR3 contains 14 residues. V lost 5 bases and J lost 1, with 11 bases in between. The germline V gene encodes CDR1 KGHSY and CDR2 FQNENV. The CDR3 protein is CASSIGRKNTEAFF. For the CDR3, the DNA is TGTGCCAGCAGCATAGGCAGGAAGAACACTGAAGCTTTCTTT.

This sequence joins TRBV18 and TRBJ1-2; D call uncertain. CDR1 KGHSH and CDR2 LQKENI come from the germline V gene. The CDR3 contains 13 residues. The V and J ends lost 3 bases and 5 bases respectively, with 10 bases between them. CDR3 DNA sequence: TGTGCCAGCTCACCGGGCCTCAGTTATGGCTACACCTTC. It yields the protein CASSPGLSYGYTF.

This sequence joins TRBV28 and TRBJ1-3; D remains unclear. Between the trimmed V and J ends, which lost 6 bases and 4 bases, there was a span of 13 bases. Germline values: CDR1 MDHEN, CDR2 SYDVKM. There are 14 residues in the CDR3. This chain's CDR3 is CASSPPRIGNTIYF. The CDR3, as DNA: TGTGCCAGCAGCCCACCGAGGATAGGAAACACCATATATTTT.

CDR3 in DNA: TGTGCCAGCAGCCCTTGGGGGGGAGGCCTCTCTGGGGCCAACGTCCTGACTTTC. It encodes CASSPWGGGLSGANVLTF. This sequence joins TRBV5-8 and TRBJ2-6, with TRBD2 matching 7 bases. Germline-derived CDR1 and CDR2 are SGHTS and YDEGEE. CDR3 length equals 18 residues. The V and J ends lost 4 bases and 0 bases, in that order; junction bases with no gene match: 10. Based on the CDR3 plus reference TRBV5-8 and TRBJ2-6, the full variable domain is EAGVTQSPTHLIKTRGQQATLRCSPISGHTSVYWYQQALGLGLQFLLWYDEGEERNRGNFPPRFSGRQFPNYSSELNVNALELEDSALYLCASSPWGGGLSGANVLTFGAGSRLTVL.

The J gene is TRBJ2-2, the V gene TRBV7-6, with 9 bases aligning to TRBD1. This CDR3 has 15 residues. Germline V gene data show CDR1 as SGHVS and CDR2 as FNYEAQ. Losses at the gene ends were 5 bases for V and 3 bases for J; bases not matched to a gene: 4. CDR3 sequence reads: CASSKGQGYTGELFF. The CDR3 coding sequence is TGTGCCAGCAGCAAGGGACAGGGCTACACCGGGGAGCTGTTTTTT. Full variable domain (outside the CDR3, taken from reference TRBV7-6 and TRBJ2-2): GAGVSQSPRYKVTKRGQDVALRCDPISGHVSLYWYRQALGQGPEFLTYFNYEAQQDKSGLPNDRFSAERPEGSISTLTIQRTEQRDSAMYRCASSKGQGYTGELFFGEGSRLTVL.

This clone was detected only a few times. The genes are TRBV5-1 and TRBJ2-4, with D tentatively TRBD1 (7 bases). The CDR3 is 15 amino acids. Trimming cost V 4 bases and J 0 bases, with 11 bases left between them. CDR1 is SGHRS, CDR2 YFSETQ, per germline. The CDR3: CASSAGQLAKNIQYF. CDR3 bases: TGCGCCAGCAGCGCGGGACAGCTAGCCAAAAACATTCAGTACTTC. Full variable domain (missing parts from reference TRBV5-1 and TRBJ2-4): KAGVTQTPRYLIKTRGQQVTLSCSPISGHRSVSWYQQTPGQGLQFLFEYFSETQRNKGNFPGRFSGRQFSNSRSEMNVSTLELGDSALYLCASSAGQLAKNIQYFGAGTRLSVL.

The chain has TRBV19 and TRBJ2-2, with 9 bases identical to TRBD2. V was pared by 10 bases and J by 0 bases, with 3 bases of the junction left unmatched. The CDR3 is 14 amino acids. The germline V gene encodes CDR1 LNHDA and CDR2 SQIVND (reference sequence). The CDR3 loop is CATQRGANTGELFF. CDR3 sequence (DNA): TGTGCCACCCAGCGGGGGGCGAACACCGGGGAGCTGTTTTTT.

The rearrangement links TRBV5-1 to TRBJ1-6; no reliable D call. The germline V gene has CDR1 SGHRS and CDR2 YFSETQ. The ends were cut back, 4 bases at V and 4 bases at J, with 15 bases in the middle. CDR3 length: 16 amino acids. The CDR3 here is CASSEMGPQYNSPLHF. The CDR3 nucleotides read TGCGCCAGCAGCGAGATGGGCCCGCAATATAATTCACCCCTCCACTTT.

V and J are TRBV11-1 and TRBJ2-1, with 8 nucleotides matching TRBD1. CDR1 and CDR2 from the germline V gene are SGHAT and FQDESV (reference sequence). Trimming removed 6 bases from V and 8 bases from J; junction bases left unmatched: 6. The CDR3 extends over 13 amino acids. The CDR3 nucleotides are TGTGCCAGCAGTTTGGACAGGGACCATGAGCAGTTCTTC. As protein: CASSLDRDHEQFF.

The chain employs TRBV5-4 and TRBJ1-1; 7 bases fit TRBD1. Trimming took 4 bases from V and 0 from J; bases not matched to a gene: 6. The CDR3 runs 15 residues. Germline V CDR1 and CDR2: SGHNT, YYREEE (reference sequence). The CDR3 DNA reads TGTGCCAGCAGCCAGGGACAGAACATGAACACTGAAGCTTTCTTT. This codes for CASSQGQNMNTEAFF.

The chain's CDR3 is CASSDPRTEAFF. The CDR3 nucleotides are TGTGCCAGCAGTGATCCCCGCACTGAAGCTTTCTTT. The chain uses TRBV2 and TRBJ1-1; D remains unclear. CDR3 length: 12 residues. CDR1 SNHLY and CDR2 FYNNEI come from the germline V gene. The V gene lost 3 bases and the J gene lost 4 bases, with 6 bases spanning the gap.

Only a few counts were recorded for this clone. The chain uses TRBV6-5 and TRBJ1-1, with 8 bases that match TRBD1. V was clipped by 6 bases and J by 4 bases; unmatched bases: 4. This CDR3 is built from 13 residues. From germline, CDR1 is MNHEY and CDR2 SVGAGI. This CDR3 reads CASRTTGGTEAFF. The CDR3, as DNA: TGTGCCAGCAGGACAACAGGGGGCACTGAAGCTTTCTTT.

The CDR3 region is CASSLLASGERYNEQFF. CDR3 coding DNA: TGTGCCAGCAGCTTACTGGCTAGCGGCGAACGATACAATGAGCAGTTCTTC. The chain uses TRBV7-6 and TRBJ2-1, with 7 bases that match TRBD2. CDR3 length: 17 residues. Trimming took 2 bases from V and 4 from J; bases not matched to a gene: 11. Germline V gene sequence: CDR1 SGHVS, CDR2 FNYEAQ.

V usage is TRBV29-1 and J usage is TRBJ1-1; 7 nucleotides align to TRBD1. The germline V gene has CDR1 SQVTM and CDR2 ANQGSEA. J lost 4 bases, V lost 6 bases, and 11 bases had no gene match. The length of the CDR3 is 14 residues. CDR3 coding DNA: TGCAGCGTCGCCTCGACAGGGAGCAGCACTGAAGCTTTCTTT. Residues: CSVASTGSSTEAFF.

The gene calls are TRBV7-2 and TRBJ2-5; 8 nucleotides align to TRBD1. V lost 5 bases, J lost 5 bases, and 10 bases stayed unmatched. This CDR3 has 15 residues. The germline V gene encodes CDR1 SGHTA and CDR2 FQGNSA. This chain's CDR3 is CASSAGDRLGETQYF. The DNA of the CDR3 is TGTGCCAGCAGCGCCGGGGACAGGCTGGGGGAGACCCAGTACTTC.

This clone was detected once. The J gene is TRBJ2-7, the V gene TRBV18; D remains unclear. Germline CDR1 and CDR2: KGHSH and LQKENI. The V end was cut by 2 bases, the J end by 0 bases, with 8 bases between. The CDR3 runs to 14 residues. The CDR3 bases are TGTGCCAGCTCACCATACAGTAACTCCTACGAGCAGTACTTC. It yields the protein CASSPYSNSYEQYF.

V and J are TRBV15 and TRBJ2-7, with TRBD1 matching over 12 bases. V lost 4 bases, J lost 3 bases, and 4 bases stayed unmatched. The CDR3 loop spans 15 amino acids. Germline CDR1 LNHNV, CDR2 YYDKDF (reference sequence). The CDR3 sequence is CATSKGQGAFYEQYF. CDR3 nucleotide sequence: TGTGCCACCAGCAAGGGACAGGGGGCTTTCTACGAGCAGTACTTC.

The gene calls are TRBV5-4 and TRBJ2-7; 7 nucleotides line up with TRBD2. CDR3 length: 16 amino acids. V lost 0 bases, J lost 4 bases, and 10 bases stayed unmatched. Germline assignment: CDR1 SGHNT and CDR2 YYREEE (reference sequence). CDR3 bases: TGTGCCAGCAGCTTGGAAGGAAGCGGGACGGGGTACGAGCAGTACTTC. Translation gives CASSLEGSGTGYEQYF.

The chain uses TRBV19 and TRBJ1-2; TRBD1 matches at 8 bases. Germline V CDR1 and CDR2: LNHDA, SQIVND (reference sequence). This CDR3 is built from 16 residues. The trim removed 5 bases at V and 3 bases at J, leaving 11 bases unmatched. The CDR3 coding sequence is TGTGCCAGTAGTCTAACTCCTGTGACAGGGGACTATGGCTACACCTTC. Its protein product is CASSLTPVTGDYGYTF.

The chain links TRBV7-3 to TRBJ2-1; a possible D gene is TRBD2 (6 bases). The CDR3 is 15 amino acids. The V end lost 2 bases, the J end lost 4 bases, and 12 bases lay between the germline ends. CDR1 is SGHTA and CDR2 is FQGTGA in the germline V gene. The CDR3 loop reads CASSLSIAAYNEQFF. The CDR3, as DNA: TGTGCCAGCAGCTTATCAATAGCGGCGTACAATGAGCAGTTCTTC.

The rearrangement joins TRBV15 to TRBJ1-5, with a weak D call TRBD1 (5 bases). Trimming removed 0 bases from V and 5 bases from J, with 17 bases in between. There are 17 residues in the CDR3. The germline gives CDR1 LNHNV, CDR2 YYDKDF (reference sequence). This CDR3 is CATSREVPGISHQPQHF. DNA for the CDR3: TGTGCCACCAGCAGAGAGGTTCCAGGGATAAGTCATCAGCCCCAGCATTTT.

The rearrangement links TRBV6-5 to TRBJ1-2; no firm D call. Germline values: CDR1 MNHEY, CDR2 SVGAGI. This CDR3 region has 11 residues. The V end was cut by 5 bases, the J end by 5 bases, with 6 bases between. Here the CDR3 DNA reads TGTGCCAGCAGTCCGGGGTATGGCTACACCTTC. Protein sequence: CASSPGYGYTF.

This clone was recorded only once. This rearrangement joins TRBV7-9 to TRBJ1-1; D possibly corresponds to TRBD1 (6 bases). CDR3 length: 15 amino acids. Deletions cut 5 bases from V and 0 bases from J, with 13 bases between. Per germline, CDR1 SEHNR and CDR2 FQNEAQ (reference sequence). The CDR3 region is CASSHGDRMNTEAFF. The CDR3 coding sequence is TGTGCCAGCAGCCATGGTGACAGGATGAACACTGAAGCTTTCTTT.

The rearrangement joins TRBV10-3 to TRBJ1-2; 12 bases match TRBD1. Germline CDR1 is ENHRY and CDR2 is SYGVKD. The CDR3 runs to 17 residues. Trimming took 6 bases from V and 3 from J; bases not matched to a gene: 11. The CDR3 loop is CAIRRRDRGQGDYGYTF. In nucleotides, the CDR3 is TGTGCCATCAGGAGACGGGACAGGGGGCAGGGTGACTATGGCTACACCTTC.

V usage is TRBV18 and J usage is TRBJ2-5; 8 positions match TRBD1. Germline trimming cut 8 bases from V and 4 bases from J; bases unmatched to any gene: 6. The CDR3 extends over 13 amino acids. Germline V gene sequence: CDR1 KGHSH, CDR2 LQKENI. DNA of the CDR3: TGTGCCAGCCGAGGACAGGGAGGAGAGACCCAGTACTTC. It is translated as CASRGQGGETQYF.

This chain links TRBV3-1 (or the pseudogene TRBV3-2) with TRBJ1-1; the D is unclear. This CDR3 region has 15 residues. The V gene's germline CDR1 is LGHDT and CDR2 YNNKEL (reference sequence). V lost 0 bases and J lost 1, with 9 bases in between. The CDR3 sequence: CASSQDGTRNTEAFF. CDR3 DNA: TGTGCCAGCAGCCAAGATGGCACACGGAACACTGAAGCTTTCTTT.

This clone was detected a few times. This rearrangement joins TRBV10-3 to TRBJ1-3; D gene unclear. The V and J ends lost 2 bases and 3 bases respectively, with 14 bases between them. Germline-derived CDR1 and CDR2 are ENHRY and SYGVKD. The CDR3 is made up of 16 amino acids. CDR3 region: CAISEPRGGFGNTIYF. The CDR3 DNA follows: TGTGCCATCAGTGAGCCCCGAGGCGGGTTTGGAAACACCATATATTTT.